One sample yielded the 13 T cell receptor beta chains listed below, sequenced in a study of response to subunit inactivated influenza vaccine. A single record per CDR3 protein comes from TCRdb applying MiXCR to the RT-PCR reads. The table lists about 520,000 distinct CDR3 sequences, around 7.7% of them singletons. Sequenced here: PBMCs from blood, sampled less than 30 months after vaccination. The receptors here all came from a man between 50 and 75 years old who received an inactivated influenza vaccine.

This clonotype has ten or more counts. This chain uses TRBV20-1 with TRBJ1-4; TRBD1 agrees at 7 bases. This CDR3 comprises 14 residues. Germline V gives CDR1 DFQATT, CDR2 SNEGSKA (reference sequence). Germline trimming cut 1 base from V and 4 bases from J; bases unmatched to any gene: 3. The CDR3 DNA sequence: TGCAGTGCTAGAGTGGGACAGAATAATGAAAAACTGTTTTTT. Its translation: CSARVGQNNEKLFF.

At least ten counts were recorded for this clonotype. The chain combines TRBV11-2 with TRBJ2-7, with D possibly being TRBD1 or TRBD2 (9 bases each). Trimming shortened V by 2 bases and J by 0 bases, and 26 bases separated the two germline ends. The germline V gene has CDR1 SGHAT and CDR2 FQNNGV. The CDR3 has 20 amino acids. CDR3 amino acids: CASSLFAGQGSGRTSYEQYF. The CDR3, as DNA: TGTGCCAGCAGCTTATTTGCGGGACAGGGAAGCGGGAGGACCTCCTACGAGCAGTACTTC. The full variable domain, its missing parts supplied by reference TRBV11-2 and TRBJ2-7, is EAGVAQSPRYKIIEKRQSVAFWCNPISGHATLYWYQQILGQGPKLLIQFQNNGVVDDSQLPKDRFSAERLKGVDSTLKIQPAKLEDSAVYLCASSLFAGQGSGRTSYEQYFGPGTRLTVT.

This clonotype was counted only a few times. The V and J genes are TRBV5-1 and TRBJ1-5; maybe TRBD1 (5 bases). The germline gives CDR1 SGHRS, CDR2 YFSETQ. V lost 2 bases, J lost 5 bases, and 11 bases lay in between. The CDR3 loop spans 14 amino acids. CDR3 in amino acids: CASSFGGDHQPQHF. The CDR3 DNA reads as TGCGCCAGCAGCTTTGGGGGGGACCATCAGCCCCAGCATTTT.

This clonotype occurred a few times. The V gene is TRBV20-1, the J gene TRBJ2-1; D gene unclear. Germline CDR1 is DFQATT and CDR2 is SNEGSKA (reference sequence). V was clipped by 3 bases and J by 5 bases, with 5 bases between them. CDR3 length equals 11 residues. The CDR3 loop reads CSARPDNEQFF. The CDR3 DNA sequence: TGCAGTGCTAGGCCCGACAATGAGCAGTTCTTC.

This clonotype turned up a few times. The chain is built from TRBV7-9 and TRBJ2-2; 8 bases match TRBD1. The V gene's germline CDR1 is SEHNR and CDR2 FQNEAQ (reference sequence). This CDR3 is built from 16 residues. V shed 4 bases, J shed 5 bases, and the junction held 9 bases outside the gene matches. This CDR3 is CASSSWTGKVTGELFF. CDR3 nucleotide sequence: TGTGCCAGCAGCTCCTGGACAGGGAAGGTGACCGGGGAGCTGTTTTTT.

Many counts were recorded for this clonotype. The V call is TRBV20-1, the J call TRBJ1-4, with D possibly being TRBD1 (5 bases). CDR3 length: 14 residues. V dropped 0 bases and J dropped 7 bases, with 12 bases sitting between them. From germline, CDR1 is DFQATT and CDR2 SNEGSKA (reference sequence). The DNA of the CDR3 is TGCAGTGCTAGAGATTGGGGGAACAGTGAAAAACTGTTTTTT. This gives the protein CSARDWGNSEKLFF.

CDR3 sequence reads: CSASRGQVHSGANVLTF. The CDR3, as DNA: TGCAGTGCTTCCAGGGGACAGGTCCACTCTGGGGCCAACGTCCTGACTTTC. V is TRBV20-1 and J is TRBJ2-6, with 8 bases lining up with TRBD1. The CDR3 extends over 17 amino acids. Unmatched junction bases numbered 9, after V lost 5 bases and J lost 0 bases. Germline V lookup: CDR1 DFQATT, CDR2 SNEGSKA (reference sequence).

This clonotype was found many times. This chain joins TRBV27 and TRBJ1-1, with D maybe TRBD1 (5 bases). CDR3 length: 14 residues. The germline gives CDR1 MNHEY, CDR2 SMNVEV (reference sequence). V lost 7 bases and J 5 bases, leaving 17 bases between the germline ends. The CDR3 DNA follows: TGTGCCAGCACCCCGCGGGGCAGTTGGACTGAAGCTTTCTTT. Translated, it gives CASTPRGSWTEAFF.

This clonotype was counted only a few times. V is TRBV5-1 and J is TRBJ1-2; D perhaps matches TRBD1 (5 bases). CDR1 is SGHRS and CDR2 is YFSETQ in the germline V gene. V dropped 2 bases and J dropped 2 bases, with 10 bases sitting between them. The CDR3 has 14 amino acids. Here the CDR3 DNA reads TGCGCCAGCAGCTTCTCGGGGACCAACTATGGCTACACCTTC. It encodes CASSFSGTNYGYTF.

This clonotype was observed many times. The chain has TRBV30 and TRBJ2-5, with D possibly being TRBD2 (6 bases). The ends were cut back, 0 bases at V and 5 bases at J, with 13 bases in the middle. Germline V CDR1 and CDR2: GTSNPN, SVGIG (reference sequence). The CDR3 has 14 residues. The CDR3 DNA is TGTGCCTGGAGTGTATACGGGAGCAGGGAGACCCAGTACTTC. The encoded protein is CAWSVYGSRETQYF. The full variable domain, its missing parts supplied by reference TRBV30 and TRBJ2-5, is SQTIHQWPATLVQPVGSPLSLECTVEGTSNPNLYWYRQAAGRGLQLLFYSVGIGQISSEVPQNLSASRPQDRQFILSSKKLLLSDSGFYLCAWSVYGSRETQYFGPGTRLLVL.

This clonotype was seen a few times. The chain has TRBV7-9 and TRBJ2-7, with no clear D. Trimming left V 5 bases short and J 0 bases short, with 8 bases between. The CDR3 length is 13 residues. Germline values: CDR1 SEHNR, CDR2 FQNEAQ (reference sequence). CDR3 residues: CASSHWASYEQYF. The CDR3 bases are TGTGCCAGCAGCCATTGGGCCTCCTACGAGCAGTACTTC.

This clonotype came up many times. One end of the junction does not line up with germline, which may come from a read error. The CDR3 bases are TGTGCCAGCAGCCAAGATGCTTACGACCAGTACTTC. Translating gives CASSQDAYDQYF. The genes are TRBV4-2 and TRBJ2-7; D unclear. The CDR3 length is 12 residues. Germline V gene sequence: CDR1 LGHNA, CDR2 YNFKEQ.

This clonotype has just a few counts. The chain recombines TRBV20-1 with TRBJ2-1, with 9 nucleotides matching TRBD2. There are 15 residues in the CDR3. Germline V lookup: CDR1 DFQATT, CDR2 SNEGSKA (reference sequence). V lost 1 base, J lost 10 bases, and 11 bases stayed unmatched. The chain's CDR3 is CSARGGAGGGREQFF. CDR3 coding DNA: TGCAGTGCTAGAGGGGGCGCGGGGGGGGGCCGGGAGCAGTTCTTC.